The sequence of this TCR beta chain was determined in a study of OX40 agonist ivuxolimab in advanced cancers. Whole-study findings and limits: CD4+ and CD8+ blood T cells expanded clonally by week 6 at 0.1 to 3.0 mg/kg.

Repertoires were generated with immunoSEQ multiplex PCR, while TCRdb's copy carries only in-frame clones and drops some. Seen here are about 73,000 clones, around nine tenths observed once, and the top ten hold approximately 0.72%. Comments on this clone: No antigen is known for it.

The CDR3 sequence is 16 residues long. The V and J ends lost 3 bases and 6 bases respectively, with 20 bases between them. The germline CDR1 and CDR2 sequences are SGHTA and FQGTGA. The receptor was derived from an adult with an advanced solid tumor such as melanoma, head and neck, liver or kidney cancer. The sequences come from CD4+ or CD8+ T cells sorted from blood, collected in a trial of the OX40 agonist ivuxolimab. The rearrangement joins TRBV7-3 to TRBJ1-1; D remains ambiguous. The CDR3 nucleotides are TGTGCCAGCAGCTTTCGACCCCTGAATCCTGTCCCTGAAGCTTTCTTT. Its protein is CASSFRPLNPVPEAFF.